The clone carrying this T cell receptor beta chain appeared a few times. As yet, its antigen is unknown. The data were obtained in a study of T cell responses to AZD1222 COVID-19 vaccine. Study-wide points: In the spike-specific TCR repertoire, nearly half reportedly target unmutated variant regions. Females made up more of the donors, who were largely white British, and clonal diversity may have come out too low.

Profiling relied on immunoSEQ multiplex PCR, and the TCRdb table lists in-frame clones only, not all of them. The table has 150,000 to 200,000 clones, over 85% seen once; the top ten hold approximately 4%. CDR1 KGHDR and CDR2 SFDVKD come from the germline V gene. This CDR3 has 13 amino acids. V was cut by 1 base and J by 4 bases, with 6 bases left in between. This sequence was found in an adult who received the MenACWY meningococcal vaccine as a control. The chain couples TRBV24-1 to TRBJ1-2; unclear D gene. The specimen comprised peripheral blood, sampled 28 days after the second dose of the MenACWY control vaccine. CDR3 sequence (DNA): TGTGCCACCAGTGATTTAACTACCTATGGCTACACCTTC. Its translation: CATSDLTTYGYTF.